This is a list of T cell receptor beta chains from one sample in a study of memory CD4+ T cells and cytomegalovirus serostatus. This table comes from immunoSEQ multiplex PCR, and its TCRdb copy is limited to in-frame clones, with some not included. The data contain over 75,000 clones, about four fifths of them seen just once; the ten biggest clones take up around 3.6%. What was sequenced was memory CD4+ T cells from blood. Receptors originate from an adult in good health and CMV-seropositive. The CDR3 runs from the conserved cysteine through the conserved F or W. A D gene is named only where the DNA matches it firmly. Size is omitted from some rows. Given values are once, few, many or a class for expanded clones.

j_call | d_call | clone_size | cdr3_length | v_call | cdr3_nt | cdr3_aa
TRBJ2-5 | TRBD1 | NA | 17 | TRBV7-7 | TGTGCTAGCAGCCCCAATTCAGGGGCAGGGGGCCGGGAGACCCAGTACTTC | CASSPNSGAGGRETQYF
TRBJ1-2 | NA | few | 13 | TRBV5-1 | TGCGCCAGCAGCGCCTCGGACGGCTATGGCTACACCTTC | CASSASDGYGYTF
TRBJ2-5 | TRBD2 | NA | 13 | TRBV19 | TGTGCCAGTAGTATAGGAGCGGGACTCCCTATGTACTTC | CASSIGAGLPMYF
TRBJ2-5 | NA | NA | 13 | TRBV28 | TGTGCCAGCAGTTGGGCAGCACAAGAGACCCAGTACTTC | CASSWAAQETQYF
TRBJ1-2 | NA | NA | 12 | TRBV6-5 | TGTGCCAGCAGTTACGGGCAGAATGGCTACACCTTC | CASSYGQNGYTF
TRBJ2-7 | TRBD2 | NA | 15 | TRBV27 | TGTGCCAGCAGCCCCTCTAGCGGGAGTTCAAGCGAGCAGTACTTC | CASSPSSGSSSEQYF
TRBJ1-1 | NA | NA | 17 | TRBV5-1 | TGCGCCAGCAGCTTTACCCTGGGCCAGGCGACGAACACTGAAGCTTTCTTT | CASSFTLGQATNTEAFF
TRBJ2-5 | NA | NA | 12 | TRBV6-5 | TGTGCCAGCAGTAAGAATCGGGGTGCCCAGTACTTC | CASSKNRGAQYF
TRBJ2-1 | TRBD1 | NA | 15 | TRBV28 | TGTGCCAGCAGTTTATACAGGGGGCGGTACAATGAGCAGTTCTTC | CASSLYRGRYNEQFF
TRBJ1-2 | NA | NA | 17 | TRBV2 | TGTGCCAGCAGTGAAGGTTCCGGCAGGGCCCAGAGGTATGGCTACACCTTC | CASSEGSGRAQRYGYTF
TRBJ2-1 | NA | once | 17 | TRBV21-1 | TGTGCCAGCAGCAAGGGACTTTGGAGCAGTTGGGCGGATGAGCAGTTCTTC | CASSKGLWSSWADEQFF
TRBJ2-2 | NA | NA | 12 | TRBV7-6 | TGTGCCAGCAGCCATAGGCCCGGGGAGCTGTTTTTT | CASSHRPGELFF
TRBJ1-4 | NA | NA | 13 | TRBV4-1 | TGCGCCAGCAGCCTCGGGAGTGGCGAAAAACTGTTTTTT | CASSLGSGEKLFF
TRBJ2-3 | NA | NA | 14 | TRBV5-1 | TGCGCCAGCAGCTTGGAGCGGTTCACAGATACGCAGTATTTT | CASSLERFTDTQYF
TRBJ2-7 | TRBD2 | few | 13 | TRBV29-1 | TGCAGCGTTGGACGGGGGGGGACGCACGAGCAGTACTTC | CSVGRGGTHEQYF
TRBJ2-3 | TRBD2 | NA | 16 | TRBV19 | TGTGCCAGTAGTATCGGTTGGCGGGAGTTTAGAGATACGCAGTATTTT | CASSIGWREFRDTQYF
TRBJ2-1 | TRBD1 | NA | 16 | TRBV10-3 | TGTGCCACGACGGATAGAGGGACAGGTACCTACAATGAGCAGTTCTTC | CATTDRGTGTYNEQFF
TRBJ2-7 | NA | NA | 14 | TRBV4-3 | TGCGCCAGCAGCCAAGATCCCCAGCGTCCCGAGCAGTACTTC | CASSQDPQRPEQYF
TRBJ2-4 | TRBD1 | NA | 14 | TRBV7-2 | TGTGCCAGCAGCCCGCAGGGGGCCCAAAACATTCAGTACTTC | CASSPQGAQNIQYF
TRBJ1-1 | TRBD1 | few | 14 | TRBV2 | TGTGCCAGCAGTGAAGCTGTGGACAGGATTGAAGCTTTCTTT | CASSEAVDRIEAFF
TRBJ1-1 | TRBD1 | NA | 14 | TRBV5-1 | TGCGCCAGCAGCCTGGGGACAGGGAACACTGAAGCTTTCTTT | CASSLGTGNTEAFF
TRBJ2-1 | NA | NA | 13 | TRBV27 | TGTGCCAGCAGTCGGCAGGGTGGGGATGAGCAGTTCTTC | CASSRQGGDEQFF
TRBJ1-1 | NA | NA | 15 | TRBV6-1 | TGTGCCAGCAGTGACCTCGCGGCCAGGGACACTGAAGCTTTCTTT | CASSDLAARDTEAFF
TRBJ1-1 | NA | NA | 14 | TRBV14 | TGTGCCAGCAGGTCTTCCGGGACTCAGAGGGGAGCTTTCTTT | CASRSSGTQRGAFF
TRBJ2-3 | NA | NA | 12 | TRBV6-1 | TGTGCCAGCAGCAGGGTGGCAGATACGCAGTATTTT | CASSRVADTQYF
TRBJ1-2 | NA | NA | 14 | TRBV19 | TGTGCCAGTAGTAGCCTCGGTCTTAACTATGGCTACACCTTC | CASSSLGLNYGYTF
TRBJ2-6 | NA | NA | 14 | TRBV5-1 | TGCGCCAGCAGCGCGAGCTCTGGGGCCAACGTCCTGACTTTC | CASSASSGANVLTF
TRBJ1-4 | TRBD1 | NA | 14 | TRBV9 | TGTGCCAGCAGCCGGGACAGCAAGGGTGAAAAACTGTTTTTT | CASSRDSKGEKLFF
TRBJ2-7 | TRBD2 | NA | 15 | TRBV7-3 | TGTGCCAGCAGCTTATCTCCGGGACTAGCTGGCGAGCAGTACTTC | CASSLSPGLAGEQYF
TRBJ1-1 | NA | NA | 12 | TRBV19 | TGTGCCAGTAGTATAGGGGCGGGGAAAGCTTTCTTT | CASSIGAGKAFF
TRBJ1-2 | NA | few | 14 | TRBV2 | TGTGCCAGCAGTGAAAACGGGGGACTCTATGGCTACACCTTC | CASSENGGLYGYTF
TRBJ2-3 | TRBD2 | NA | 15 | TRBV28 | TGTGCCAGCAGACCCGGGACTAGCGGCCCAGATACGCAGTATTTT | CASRPGTSGPDTQYF
TRBJ2-1 | TRBD2 | NA | 15 | TRBV6-5 | TGTGCCAGCAGTTACTCGCGGGAGGGCCTTAGGGAGCAGTTCTTC | CASSYSREGLREQFF
TRBJ2-5 | TRBD2 | NA | 16 | TRBV5-1 | TGCGCCAGCAGCTTGGCTGCTAGCGGGAGCCAAGAGACCCAGTACTTC | CASSLAASGSQETQYF
TRBJ1-1 | NA | NA | 14 | TRBV5-1 | TGCGCCAGCAGCTCGGGACATCAGAACACTGAAGCTTTCTTT | CASSSGHQNTEAFF
TRBJ1-1 | NA | medium-sized | 16 | TRBV9 | TGTGCCAGCAGCGTAGAGGCGGGTGTGGGAGGCACTGAAGCTTTCTTT | CASSVEAGVGGTEAFF
TRBJ1-2 | NA | NA | 16 | TRBV7-2 | TGTGCCAGCAGCTTAGCCACAGCATTGAAGGACTATGGCTACACCTTC | CASSLATALKDYGYTF
TRBJ1-2 | NA | NA | 11 | TRBV20-1 | TGCAGTGCTTCAGAAAACTATGGCTACACCTTC | CSASENYGYTF
TRBJ2-7 | NA | NA | 11 | TRBV29-1 | TGCAGCGTTGAAGAAGGTTACGAGCAGTACTTC | CSVEEGYEQYF
TRBJ1-5 | TRBD1 | NA | 15 | TRBV19 | TGTGCCAGTAGCACCCAGGGGGCTAGCAATCAGCCCCAGCATTTT | CASSTQGASNQPQHF